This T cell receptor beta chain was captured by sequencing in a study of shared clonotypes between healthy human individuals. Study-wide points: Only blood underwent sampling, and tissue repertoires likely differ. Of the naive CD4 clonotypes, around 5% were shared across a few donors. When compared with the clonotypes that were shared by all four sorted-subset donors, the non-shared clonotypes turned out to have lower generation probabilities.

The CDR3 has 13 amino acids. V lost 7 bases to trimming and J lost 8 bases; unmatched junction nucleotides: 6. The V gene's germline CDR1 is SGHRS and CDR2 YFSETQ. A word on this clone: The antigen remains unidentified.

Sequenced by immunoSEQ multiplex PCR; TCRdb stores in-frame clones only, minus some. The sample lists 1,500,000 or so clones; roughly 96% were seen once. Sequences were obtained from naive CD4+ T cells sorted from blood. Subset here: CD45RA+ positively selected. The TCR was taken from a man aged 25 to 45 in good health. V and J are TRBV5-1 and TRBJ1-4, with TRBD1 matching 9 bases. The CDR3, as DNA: TGCGCCAGCGGTCGGACAGGGGAAGAAAAACTGTTTTTT. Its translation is CASGRTGEEKLFF.